Below, 10 T cell receptor beta chains from the same sample are listed, as sequenced in a study of blood T cell repertoires in COVID-19. Assay used: immunoSEQ multiplex PCR; TCRdb lists only in-frame clones, some missing. The table has 150,000 or so clones, roughly nine tenths seen once. Sequencing was carried out using peripheral blood. Every receptor here comes from a young man with COVID-19, enrolled during active disease.

This sequence joins TRBV7-9 and TRBJ2-1; D is possibly TRBD2 (5 bases). The CDR3 consists of 18 residues. The germline V gene has CDR1 SEHNR and CDR2 FQNEAQ (reference sequence). Trimming left V 2 bases short and J 5 bases short, with 22 bases between. Here the CDR3 DNA reads TGTGCCAGCAGCTTAAGGCCAGGTGGGGAGACGACGAACAATGAGCAGTTCTTC. Its translation is CASSLRPGGETTNNEQFF.

The V gene is TRBV6-4, the J gene TRBJ1-1, with D possibly matching TRBD1 (6 bases). Trimming stripped 3 bases from V and 1 base from J, with 9 bases between. The CDR3 has 14 residues. Germline V lookup: CDR1 MRHNA, CDR2 SNTAGT. The CDR3 reads CASSESGENTEAFF. The DNA of the CDR3 is TGTGCCAGCAGTGAATCAGGGGAGAACACTGAAGCTTTCTTT.

The chain uses TRBV29-1 and TRBJ2-1; 7 bases match TRBD2. CDR1 and CDR2 from the germline V gene are SQVTM and ANQGSEA. The CDR3 runs 16 residues. V trimming: 3 bases; J trimming: 2 bases; junction bases outside the gene matches: 10. Here the CDR3 reads CSVERTRTLPYNEQFF. For the CDR3, the DNA is TGCAGCGTTGAGAGGACTAGGACTCTACCCTACAATGAGCAGTTCTTC.

V and J are TRBV25-1 and TRBJ1-1; D unclear. This CDR3 is built from 13 residues. V was pared by 4 bases and J by 5 bases, with 11 bases between. Germline V gene lookup returns CDR1 MGHDK and CDR2 SYGVNS. The CDR3 nucleotides are TGTGCCAGCAGTGCCCCGGGGTGGACTGAAGCTTTCTTT. Amino acid sequence: CASSAPGWTEAFF.

The J gene is TRBJ2-5, the V gene TRBV30; no reliable D call. CDR1 and CDR2 (germline): GTSNPN, SVGIG (reference sequence). This CDR3 contains 11 residues. Trimming removed 4 bases from V and 1 base from J, with 4 bases in between. CDR3 nucleotide sequence: TGTGCCTGGACTTTCCAAGAGACCCAGTACTTC. Its protein is CAWTFQETQYF.

The gene calls are TRBV21-1 and TRBJ1-5; the table's D call, TRBD1, was not checked against the DNA. TRBV21-1 represents a pseudogene. There are 16 residues in the CDR3. The CDR3 DNA follows: TGTGCCAGCAGCAAAGGGGGCAGGGGCAGCAATCAGCCCCAGCATTTT. Translated, it gives CASSKGGRGSNQPQHF.

Regarding this clone: A junction end diverges from the germline sequence, so it may reflect a read error. The chain employs TRBV7-9 and TRBJ1-4, with 7 bases lining up with TRBD1. The CDR3 is 16 amino acids. Per the germline V gene, CDR1 is SEHNR and CDR2 is FQNEAQ (reference sequence). CDR3 DNA: TGTGCCAGCAGCTCTACTTGGGACAGCTCCAATGAAAAACTGCTTTTT. Translated, it gives CASSSTWDSSNEKLLF.

CDR3 coding DNA: TGTGCTAGTGGTGTCACAGGGGCCCTCTACAATGAGCAGTTCTTC. This encodes CASGVTGALYNEQFF. This chain uses TRBV12-5 with TRBJ2-1, with 7 bases that match TRBD1. Germline V gene sequence: CDR1 LGHNT, CDR2 FRNRAP. Trimming removed 5 bases from V and 3 bases from J; junction bases left unmatched: 7. CDR3 length: 15 residues.

The chain is built from TRBV6-2 or TRBV6-3 and TRBJ1-1, with 7 positions matching TRBD1. CDR3 length: 13 residues. With V trimmed by 4 bases and J by 4 bases, 3 bases remained unmatched. The germline V gene encodes CDR1 MNHEY and CDR2 SVGEGT. CDR3 protein: CASSFQGVTEAFF. The CDR3 coding sequence is TGTGCCAGCAGTTTTCAGGGGGTCACTGAAGCTTTCTTT.

In its sample, this clone was seen once. The V call is TRBV7-9, the J call TRBJ2-7; 10 positions match TRBD1. With V trimmed by 6 bases and J by 5 bases, 10 bases remained unmatched. Germline assignment: CDR1 SEHNR and CDR2 FQNEAQ (reference sequence). The CDR3 spans 15 residues. The CDR3, as DNA: TGTGCCAGCAGAGGGGGGGACAGGGGTTTCCACGAGCAGTACTTC. As protein: CASRGGDRGFHEQYF.